These 20 T cell receptor beta chains came from one sample sequenced in a study of cytomegalovirus exposure and HLA in healthy donors. Use of 60 Vbeta and 13 Jbeta primers characterized the PCR. Here immunoSEQ multiplex PCR was the method, and the copy in TCRdb shows in-frame clones only, minus some. The sample lists about 110,000 clones; around 82% were seen once. Sequencing was done on a sample of PBMCs. The source of these receptors is a man aged 45-65 years in good health and CMV-seronegative.

This clone appeared a single time. The J gene is TRBJ2-3, the V gene TRBV13; TRBD2 aligns across 8 bases. The germline V gene has CDR1 PRHDT and CDR2 FYEKMQ (reference sequence). There are 14 residues in the CDR3. Unmatched junction bases numbered 8, after V lost 6 bases and J lost 6 bases. The CDR3 bases are TGTGCCAGCAGGCCGGGGGGGGCGGGTGATACGCAGTATTTT. Amino acid sequence: CASRPGGAGDTQYF.

The genes are TRBV2 and TRBJ1-4, with a weak D call TRBD1 (5 bases). Germline CDR1 is SNHLY and CDR2 is FYNNEI. Trimming stripped 5 bases from V and 7 bases from J, with 14 bases between. CDR3 length: 14 amino acids. The CDR3 here is CASSPLTVVEKLFF. The DNA of the CDR3 is TGTGCCAGCAGTCCACTGACAGTGGTTGAAAAACTGTTTTTT.

The rearrangement links TRBV10-3 to TRBJ1-1, with TRBD1 matching over 12 bases. V gave up 4 bases and J gave up 0 bases; unmatched junction bases: 9. The CDR3 sequence is 18 residues long. Germline loops: CDR1 ENHRY, CDR2 SYGVKD. The CDR3 sequence: CAISAHSGQGAMNTEAFF. The CDR3 DNA reads TGTGCCATCAGTGCCCATTCGGGACAGGGGGCAATGAACACTGAAGCTTTCTTT.

The chain is built from TRBV4-2 and TRBJ1-1, with TRBD1 matching 11 bases. V shed 5 bases, J shed 4 bases, and the junction held 6 bases outside the gene matches. Germline CDR1 reads LGHNA; CDR2 reads YNFKEQ. The CDR3 runs 15 residues. CDR3: CASSARTGGGTEAFF. The CDR3 DNA follows: TGTGCCAGCAGCGCCAGGACAGGGGGCGGCACTGAAGCTTTCTTT.

This chain connects TRBV5-1 to TRBJ2-5; D is uncertain. V was trimmed by 2 bases and J by 4 bases, leaving 9 bases between them. The CDR3 sequence is 13 residues long. Germline V gives CDR1 SGHRS, CDR2 YFSETQ. CDR3: CASSLYSRETQYF. CDR3 DNA sequence: TGCGCCAGCAGCTTATACTCCCGAGAGACCCAGTACTTC.

This clone was counted once. This chain joins TRBV19 and TRBJ2-7, with D possibly being TRBD1 (6 bases). The ends were cut back, 2 bases at V and 2 bases at J, with 16 bases in the middle. Per the germline V gene, CDR1 is LNHDA and CDR2 is SQIVND (reference sequence). This CDR3 is 16 amino acids long. The DNA for the CDR3 is TGTGCCAGTAGTATAAGTAGGCAGGGGTCTACCTACGAGCAGTACTTC. It encodes CASSISRQGSTYEQYF.

V and J are TRBV5-1 and TRBJ1-6, with TRBD1 matching over 9 bases. The ends lost 4 bases at V and 7 bases at J; junction bases unmatched: 3. In germline, CDR1 is SGHRS, CDR2 YFSETQ. This CDR3 has 14 residues. The CDR3 DNA reads TGCGCCAGCAGCCTAGGACAGGGGAATTCACCCCTCCACTTT. Translated: CASSLGQGNSPLHF.

The rearrangement links TRBV10-3 to TRBJ2-7; 14 bases align to TRBD2. V dropped 3 bases and J dropped 0; count of bases not matched to a gene: 10. The germline V gene encodes CDR1 ENHRY and CDR2 SYGVKD. The CDR3 loop spans 19 amino acids. DNA for the CDR3: TGTGCCATCAGTGAACCCGGGACTAGCGGGGGTCTAAGCTCCTACGAGCAGTACTTC. It codes for CAISEPGTSGGLSSYEQYF.

The chain couples TRBV7-7 to TRBJ2-3; no clear D. Looked up from germline, CDR1 is SSHAT and CDR2 is FNYEAQ (reference sequence). There are 13 residues in the CDR3. Trimming removed 4 bases at V and 3 bases at J, with 8 bases between. The CDR3 coding sequence is TGTGCCAGCAGCTCCTTAACTACAGATACGCAGTATTTT. Amino acid sequence: CASSSLTTDTQYF.

The chain joins TRBV5-6 to TRBJ2-5; perhaps TRBD1 as D (6 bases). This CDR3 is 14 amino acids long. Deletions cut 0 bases from V and 2 bases from J, with 8 bases between. CDR1 SGHDT and CDR2 YYEEEE come from the germline V gene. CDR3 region: CASSLGDIQETQYF. In DNA form, the CDR3 reads TGTGCCAGCAGCTTGGGGGACATACAAGAGACCCAGTACTTC.

The chain has TRBV2 and TRBJ1-1; possibly TRBD1 for D (6 bases). The V gene lost 8 bases and the J gene lost 4 bases, with 17 bases spanning the gap. Germline CDR1 and CDR2: SNHLY and FYNNEI. The CDR3 has 14 amino acids. The CDR3 here is CASGKERGGTEAFF. CDR3 nucleotide sequence: TGTGCCAGCGGTAAAGAAAGGGGGGGCACTGAAGCTTTCTTT.

The CDR3 is CAWSIFRGHPLHF. CDR3 sequence (DNA): TGTGCCTGGAGTATCTTCAGGGGGCATCCCCTCCACTTT. The chain combines TRBV30 with TRBJ1-6, with 8 bases identical to TRBD1. With 2 bases clipped from V and 13 bases from J, the junction kept 7 bases outside the gene matches. The V gene's germline CDR1 is GTSNPN and CDR2 SVGIG (reference sequence). This CDR3 comprises 13 residues. Drawing the rest from reference TRBV30 and TRBJ1-6, the complete variable domain is SQTIHQWPATLVQPVGSPLSLECTVEGTSNPNLYWYRQAAGRGLQLLFYSVGIGQISSEVPQNLSASRPQDRQFILSSKKLLLSDSGFYLCAWSIFRGHPLHFGNGTRLTVT.

The chain joins TRBV18 to TRBJ1-1; TRBD1 matches 7 bases. After removal of 4 bases from V and 5 bases from J, the junction contained 4 bases not matched to a gene. The CDR3 length is 13 residues. Per the germline V gene, CDR1 is KGHSH and CDR2 is LQKENI. The CDR3 DNA follows: TGTGCCAGCTCACTGAGGGGGCGGACTGAAGCTTTCTTT. This codes for CASSLRGRTEAFF.

The V call is TRBV7-2, the J call TRBJ1-1, with a weak D call TRBD1 (5 bases). There are 13 residues in the CDR3. Germline CDR1 SGHTA, CDR2 FQGNSA. Trimming stripped 8 bases from V and 0 bases from J, with 10 bases between. In DNA form, the CDR3 reads TGTGCCAGCTCGGACACTTTGAACACTGAAGCTTTCTTT. Its protein is CASSDTLNTEAFF.

This rearrangement joins TRBV5-6 to TRBJ2-1; 7 bases fit TRBD2. Germline values: CDR1 SGHDT, CDR2 YYEEEE. The CDR3 covers 14 residues. V was clipped by 10 bases and J by 2 bases; unmatched bases: 9. The CDR3 reads CASQLGGAYNEQFF. CDR3 nucleotide sequence: TGTGCCTCCCAGCTGGGAGGGGCCTACAATGAGCAGTTCTTC.

The chain couples TRBV5-1 to TRBJ2-1, with TRBD2 matching 8 bases. The germline V gene has CDR1 SGHRS and CDR2 YFSETQ. The CDR3 is 14 residues long. With 6 bases clipped from V and 5 bases from J, the junction kept 7 bases outside the gene matches. CDR3 amino acids: CASMRAGANNEQFF. The DNA of the CDR3 is TGCGCCAGCATGAGAGCGGGGGCAAACAATGAGCAGTTCTTC.

V and J are TRBV7-2 and TRBJ1-1; tentatively, D is TRBD1 (6 bases). CDR1 is SGHTA, CDR2 FQGNSA, per germline. The CDR3 sequence is 14 residues long. Trimming shortened V by 5 bases and J by 2 bases, and 12 bases separated the two germline ends. The CDR3 DNA is TGTGCCAGCAGCAAATTGACAGGTAACACTGAAGCTTTCTTT. Amino acids: CASSKLTGNTEAFF.

The table lists this clone with a count of one. This sequence joins TRBV7-2 and TRBJ2-7; 8 nucleotides match TRBD1. Germline-derived CDR1 and CDR2 are SGHTA and FQGNSA. V lost 5 bases and J lost 4; bases outside the gene matches: 13. This CDR3 comprises 16 residues. This chain's CDR3 is CASSTIPSGTGYEQYF. In DNA, the CDR3 is TGTGCCAGCAGCACAATCCCCTCCGGGACAGGTTACGAGCAGTACTTC.

J is TRBJ2-3 and V is TRBV4-3, with TRBD2 matching 7 bases. Germline V gene sequence: CDR1 LGHNA, CDR2 YSLEER. The CDR3 has 17 residues. Losses at the gene ends were 0 bases for V and 3 bases for J; bases not matched to a gene: 9. As DNA, the CDR3 is TGCGCCAGCAGCCAAGATTGGGTGGGGGGGAGGACAGATACGCAGTATTTT. This gives the protein CASSQDWVGGRTDTQYF.

The DNA of the CDR3 is TGTGCCAGCAGTTTTGTCCGGCGGGGGCCGACCTACGAGCAGTACGTC. Translated: CASSFVRRGPTYEQYV. J is TRBJ2-7 and V is TRBV27; possibly TRBD2 for D (7 bases). V was shortened by 3 bases and J by 2 bases, with 17 bases between the two germline ends. CDR3 size: 16 residues. Germline V gene data show CDR1 as MNHEY and CDR2 as SMNVEV (reference sequence).